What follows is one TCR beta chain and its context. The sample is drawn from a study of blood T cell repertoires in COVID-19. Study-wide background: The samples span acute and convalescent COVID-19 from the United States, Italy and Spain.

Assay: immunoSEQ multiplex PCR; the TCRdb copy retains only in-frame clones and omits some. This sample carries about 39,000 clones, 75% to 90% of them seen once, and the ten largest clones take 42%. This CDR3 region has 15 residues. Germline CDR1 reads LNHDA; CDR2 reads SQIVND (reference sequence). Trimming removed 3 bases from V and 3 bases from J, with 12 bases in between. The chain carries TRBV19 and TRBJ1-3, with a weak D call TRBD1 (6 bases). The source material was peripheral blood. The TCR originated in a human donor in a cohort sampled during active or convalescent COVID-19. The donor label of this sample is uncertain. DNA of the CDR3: TGTGCCAGTAGTATGGGCAGGGGAAGTGGAAACACCATATATTTT. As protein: CASSMGRGSGNTIYF.